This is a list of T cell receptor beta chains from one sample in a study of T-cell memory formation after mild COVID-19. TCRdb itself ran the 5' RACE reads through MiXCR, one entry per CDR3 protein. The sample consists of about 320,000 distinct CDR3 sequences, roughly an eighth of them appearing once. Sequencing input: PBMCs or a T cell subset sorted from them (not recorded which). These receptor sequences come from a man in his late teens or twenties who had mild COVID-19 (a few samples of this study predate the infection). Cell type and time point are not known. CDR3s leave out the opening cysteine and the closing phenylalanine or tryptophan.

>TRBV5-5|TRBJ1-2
ASSLRRGRLDYGYT
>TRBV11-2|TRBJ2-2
ASTTGGVDTGELF
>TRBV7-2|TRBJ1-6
ASSLDGGTRNSPLH
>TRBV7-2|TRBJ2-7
ASSLGSVPYEQY
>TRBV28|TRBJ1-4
ASSRNRGRGEKLF
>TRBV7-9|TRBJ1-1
ASSPPQTPEAF
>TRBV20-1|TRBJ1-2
SAREKKRWGYT
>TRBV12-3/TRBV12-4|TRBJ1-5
ASSPDISNQPQH
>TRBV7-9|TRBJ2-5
ACNSGVETQY
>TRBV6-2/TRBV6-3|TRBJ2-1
ASSYSLGGGEQF
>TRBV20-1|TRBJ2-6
TPRGQGGSGANVLT
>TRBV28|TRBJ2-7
ASHGRSADYEQY
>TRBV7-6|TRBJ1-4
ASSLVEQEGEKLF
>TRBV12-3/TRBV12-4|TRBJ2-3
ASTLGTGSTDTQY
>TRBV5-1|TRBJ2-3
ASSLAGGQTGDTQY
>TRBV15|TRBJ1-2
ATSRELRDHGYT
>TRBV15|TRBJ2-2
ATSGGQEDPGELF
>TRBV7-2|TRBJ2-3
ASSSGLAGGEDTQY
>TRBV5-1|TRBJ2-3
ASSPNTDRGDTQY
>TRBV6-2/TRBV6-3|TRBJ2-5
ASQTGTAKETQY
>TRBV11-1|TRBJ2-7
ASSLGQNRAYEQY
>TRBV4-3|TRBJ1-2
ASSQDRGDLTGFYGYT
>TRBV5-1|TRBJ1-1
ASSPAGQREVAF
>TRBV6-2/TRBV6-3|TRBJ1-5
ASSYRNSNQPQH
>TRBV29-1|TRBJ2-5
SVEDPWTGEETQY
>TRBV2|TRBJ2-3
ASRGETDTQY
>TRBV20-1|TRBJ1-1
SAINRGILNTEAF
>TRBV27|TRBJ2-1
ASSLASLYNEQF
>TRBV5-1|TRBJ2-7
ASSLRTGANEQY
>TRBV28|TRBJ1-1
ASSLLGQGAEAF
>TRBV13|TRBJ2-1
ASSSIGLKTGPSSYNEQF
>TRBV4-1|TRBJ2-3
ASSQGGGLADTQY
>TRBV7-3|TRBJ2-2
ASSQGLAGELF
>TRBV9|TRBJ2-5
ASSVAGGTETQY
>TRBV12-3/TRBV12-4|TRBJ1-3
ASSRIAPVTGNTIY
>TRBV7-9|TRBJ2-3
ATSRGTYSTDTQY
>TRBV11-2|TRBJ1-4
ASSLTGTEKLF
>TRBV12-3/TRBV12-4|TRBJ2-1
ASAGGWYEQF
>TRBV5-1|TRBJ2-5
ASSLTPGPLQETQY
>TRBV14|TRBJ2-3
ASSLGARGTQY
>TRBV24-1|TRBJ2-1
ATSESTGTGVYNEQF
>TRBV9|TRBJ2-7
ASSVGGGSGYEQY
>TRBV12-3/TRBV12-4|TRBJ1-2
ASSPVVRGYT
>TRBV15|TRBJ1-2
ATSRAPGWDGYT
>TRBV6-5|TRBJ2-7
ASSYGQGAYEQY
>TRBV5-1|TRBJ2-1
ASSFYRVGNEQF
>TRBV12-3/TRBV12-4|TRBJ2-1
ASRPLGLAGAFIV
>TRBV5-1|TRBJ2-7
ASSGSSYEQY
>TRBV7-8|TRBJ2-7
ASSPVSGVEQY
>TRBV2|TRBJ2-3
ASSRDYTDTQY
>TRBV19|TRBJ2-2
ASKVRGNTGELF
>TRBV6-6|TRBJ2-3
ATQIPSTDTQY
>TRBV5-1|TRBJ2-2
ASSFIAGANTGELF